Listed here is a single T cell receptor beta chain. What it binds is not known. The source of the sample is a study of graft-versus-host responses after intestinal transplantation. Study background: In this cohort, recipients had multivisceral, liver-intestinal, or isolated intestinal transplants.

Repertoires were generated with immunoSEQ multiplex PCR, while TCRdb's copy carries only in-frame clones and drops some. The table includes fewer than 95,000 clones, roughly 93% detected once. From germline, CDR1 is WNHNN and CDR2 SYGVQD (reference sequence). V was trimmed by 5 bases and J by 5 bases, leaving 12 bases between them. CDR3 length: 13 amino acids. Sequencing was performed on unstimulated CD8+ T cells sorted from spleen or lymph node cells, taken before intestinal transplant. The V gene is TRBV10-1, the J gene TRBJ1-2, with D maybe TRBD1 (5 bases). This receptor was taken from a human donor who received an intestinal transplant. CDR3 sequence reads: CASSQTGAYGYTF. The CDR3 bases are TGCGCCAGCAGTCAAACAGGAGCTTATGGCTACACCTTC.